This record looks at one T cell receptor beta chain sequence and its context. These data are taken from a study of OX40 agonist ivuxolimab in advanced cancers. The germline V gene has CDR1 SGHTA and CDR2 FQGNSA. Losses at the gene ends were 5 bases for V and 9 bases for J; bases not matched to a gene: 14. This CDR3 contains 16 residues. Method: immunoSEQ multiplex PCR; TCRdb's copy keeps in-frame clones and lacks some. The table shows 70,000 to 85,000 clones, with around 94% occurring only once. This sequence joins TRBV7-2 and TRBJ2-2, with 8 bases aligning to TRBD1. Sequencing was performed on CD4+ or CD8+ T cells sorted from blood, taken in a trial of the OX40 agonist ivuxolimab. The sequence was obtained from an adult with an advanced solid tumor such as melanoma, head and neck, liver or kidney cancer. The CDR3 region is CASSLALGRGPRELFF. The CDR3 nucleotides read TGTGCCAGCAGCCTGGCTTTGGGCAGGGGGCCTCGGGAGCTGTTTTTT. The full variable domain, with the rest looked up from reference TRBV7-2 and TRBJ2-2, is GAGVSQSPSNKVTEKGKDVELRCDPISGHTALYWYRQSLGQGLEFLIYFQGNSAPDKSGLPSDRFSAERTGGSVSTLTIQRTQQEDSAVYLCASSLALGRGPRELFFGEGSRLTVL.